These 13 T cell receptor beta chains originate from one sample sequenced in a study of post-analysis software for immune sequencing data. Study conclusions and caveats: In patients, about 5 TRBV segments were more frequent than in controls, with TRBV5-6, TRBV5-1 and TRBV20-1 among them.

Sequencing libraries made from TCR beta cDNA carried unique molecular identifiers. TCRdb itself ran the PCR reads through MiXCR, one entry per CDR3 protein. The repertoire holds around 700,000 distinct CDR3 sequences, with 59% as singletons. Antigen specificity for these receptors is unknown. The sequenced material came from blood. These receptors all come from a girl aged 2 to 10 with multiple sclerosis.

This chain links TRBV6-5 with TRBJ2-3, with TRBD2 matching over 9 bases. This CDR3 spans 16 amino acids. From germline, CDR1 is MNHEY and CDR2 SVGAGI. V shed 0 bases, J shed 4 bases, and the junction held 5 bases outside the gene matches. The CDR3 DNA reads TGTGCCAGCAGTTACTCGGCGGGGGGGTTCGCAGATACGCAGTATTTT. Translating it yields CASSYSAGGFADTQYF.

About this clonotype: One end of the junction fails to match germline, which may point to a read error. The chain carries TRBV2 and TRBJ1-4; no reliable D call. Germline V gene sequence: CDR1 SNHLY, CDR2 FYNNEI. The CDR3 extends over 12 amino acids. Here the CDR3 reads CAISEQSSKLFF. CDR3 DNA: TGTGCCATCAGTGAACAGTCCTCAAAACTGTTTTTT.

The V gene is TRBV20-1, the J gene TRBJ2-7, with D perhaps assigned TRBD1 or TRBD2 (5 bases each). The germline CDR1 and CDR2 sequences are DFQATT and SNEGSKA (reference sequence). The CDR3 totals 11 residues. V was pared by 7 bases and J by 3 bases, with 10 bases between. In DNA form, the CDR3 reads TGCAGTGTCGGGACCCACTACGAGCAGTACTTC. Translated, it gives CSVGTHYEQYF.

The table lists this clonotype with a few counts. The chain combines TRBV5-1 with TRBJ1-2; a possible D gene is TRBD1 (6 bases). CDR3 length equals 12 residues. The germline V and J ends were trimmed by 5 bases and 6 bases, with 11 bases remaining between them. Germline V gene lookup returns CDR1 SGHRS and CDR2 YFSETQ. This CDR3 reads CASSQGHDGYTF. The CDR3, as DNA: TGCGCCAGCAGTCAGGGGCATGATGGCTACACCTTC.

The chain links TRBV7-9 to TRBJ2-1; 10 bases line up with TRBD1. The CDR3 spans 16 residues. The germline gives CDR1 SEHNR, CDR2 FQNEAQ (reference sequence). The ends lost 0 bases at V and 8 bases at J; junction bases unmatched: 7. CDR3 DNA: TGTGCCAGCAGCTTAGCGGGCCGGGACAGGGGTTATGAGCAGTTCTTC. Its protein is CASSLAGRDRGYEQFF.

The V call is TRBV15, the J call TRBJ1-4, with 7 bases aligning to TRBD1. Germline loops: CDR1 LNHNV, CDR2 YYDKDF (reference sequence). This CDR3 has 17 amino acids. The V gene end was trimmed by 4 bases and the J gene end by 1 base; junction bases not matched to a gene: 9. The CDR3 loop reads CATSKTGRMQTNEKLFF. Here the CDR3 DNA reads TGTGCCACCAGCAAGACAGGGAGGATGCAAACTAATGAAAAACTGTTTTTT.

The chain recombines TRBV20-1 with TRBJ2-5, with 10 positions matching TRBD2. The length of the CDR3 is 16 residues. The germline gives CDR1 DFQATT, CDR2 SNEGSKA (reference sequence). The V gene end was trimmed by 0 bases and the J gene end by 7 bases; junction bases not matched to a gene: 11. For the CDR3, the DNA is TGCAGTGCTAGAGATCGGGGACTAGCGTCCCGAGGGACCCAGTACTTC. Encoded protein: CSARDRGLASRGTQYF.

The chain combines TRBV4-3 with TRBJ1-5, with D perhaps matching TRBD1 (6 bases). This CDR3 has 16 residues. V was trimmed by 1 base and J by 4 bases, leaving 14 bases between them. Germline CDR1 reads LGHNA; CDR2 reads YSLEER. The CDR3 loop is CASSQGVGASNQPQHF. CDR3 DNA: TGCGCCAGCAGCCAAGGTGTGGGGGCTTCGAATCAGCCCCAGCATTTT.

The V call is TRBV11-2, the J call TRBJ2-3, with D hard to call. This CDR3 contains 12 residues. Germline CDR1 SGHAT, CDR2 FQNNGV. V was cut by 4 bases and J by 4 bases, with 6 bases left in between. CDR3 protein: CASSSTPDTQYF. The CDR3 DNA sequence: TGTGCCAGCAGCTCGACACCAGATACGCAGTATTTT.

The genes are TRBV28 and TRBJ2-3; D is uncertain. This CDR3 comprises 13 residues. Germline assignment: CDR1 MDHEN and CDR2 SYDVKM. Trimming removed 6 bases from V and 9 bases from J, with 16 bases in between. CDR3 coding DNA: TGTGCCAGCAGCCTCCAGACACCCGGGACGCAGTATTTT. This sequence encodes CASSLQTPGTQYF.

The V and J genes are TRBV4-3 and TRBJ1-2, with 10 bases that match TRBD1. This CDR3 has 14 amino acids. CDR1 LGHNA and CDR2 YSLEER come from the germline V gene. Trimming at V came to 0 bases and at J to 6 bases, leaving 1 base not matched to a gene. This chain's CDR3 is CASSQEGTGDGYTF. The CDR3 DNA reads TGCGCCAGCAGCCAAGAAGGGACAGGGGATGGCTACACCTTC.

The chain uses TRBV5-1 and TRBJ2-5, with TRBD2 as a possible D gene (6 bases). The end of the DNA aligns better with TRBJ2-7, so the J call may be wrong. Germline lookup yields CDR1 SGHRS and CDR2 YFSETQ. This CDR3 spans 12 amino acids. The CDR3 is CASEEAEGEQYF. The CDR3 bases are TGCGCCAGCGAGGAGGCGGAGGGCGAGCAGTACTTC.

This chain connects TRBV6-2 or TRBV6-3 to TRBJ1-1; weak D call: TRBD1 (5 bases). Per the germline V gene, CDR1 is MNHEY and CDR2 is SVGEGT. Trimming removed 0 bases at V and 10 bases at J, with 18 bases between. The CDR3 runs 15 residues. The chain's CDR3 is CASSYSSRADSAAFF. The CDR3 bases are TGTGCCAGCAGTTACTCGAGTCGGGCTGACAGTGCAGCTTTCTTT.